This is a list of T cell receptor beta chains from one sample in a study of T-cell memory formation after mild COVID-19. TCRdb re-analysed the 5' RACE reads in MiXCR, keeping a single row per CDR3 protein. The data show 120,000 to 150,000 distinct CDR3 sequences, 11% to 15% seen once. Specimen: PBMCs or a T cell subset sorted from them (not recorded which). The receptors were sampled from an adult woman who had mild COVID-19 (a few samples of this study predate the infection). Cell type and time point are not known. CDR3s include the opening cysteine and the closing phenylalanine or tryptophan. A D gene is named only where the DNA matches it firmly. Clone size, where shown, is once, few, many, or a class for clones that have expanded.

v_call: TRBV20-1
d_call: TRBD2
clone_size: NA
j_call: TRBJ2-3
cdr3_nt: TGCAGTGCCTCCTCCGGGACTAGATTGGCAGATACGCAGTATTTT
cdr3_aa: CSASSGTRLADTQYF

v_call: TRBV30
d_call: TRBD2
clone_size: few
j_call: TRBJ2-1
cdr3_nt: TGTGCCTGGAAGGGGACTAGCGGGACTAACAATGAGCAGTTCTTC
cdr3_aa: CAWKGTSGTNNEQFF

v_call: TRBV5-4
d_call: TRBD1
clone_size: NA
j_call: TRBJ1-4
cdr3_nt: TGTGCCAGCAGCCAGGGGGCCGAGGAAAAACTGTTTTTT
cdr3_aa: CASSQGAEEKLFF

v_call: TRBV9
d_call: TRBD2
clone_size: NA
j_call: TRBJ2-1
cdr3_nt: TGTGCCAGCAGCGTAGCCTCGGGACTAGCTGATGAGCAGTTCTTC
cdr3_aa: CASSVASGLADEQFF

v_call: TRBV4-1
d_call: NA
clone_size: many
j_call: TRBJ1-1
cdr3_nt: TGCGCCAGCAGCTCCACGGGACGGGTGAACACTGAAGCTTTCTTT
cdr3_aa: CASSSTGRVNTEAFF

v_call: TRBV19
d_call: NA
clone_size: NA
j_call: TRBJ2-2
cdr3_nt: TGTGCCAGTAGTATATCCGGGGAGCTGTTTTTT
cdr3_aa: CASSISGELFF

v_call: TRBV24-1
d_call: TRBD1
clone_size: NA
j_call: TRBJ2-2
cdr3_nt: TGTGCCACCAGTGATCTTCGACAGGGGGCGGACACCGGGGAGCTGTTTTTT
cdr3_aa: CATSDLRQGADTGELFF

v_call: TRBV11-2
d_call: NA
clone_size: few
j_call: TRBJ2-2
cdr3_nt: TGTGCCAGCAGGCCGGGACTTGCTCAGGCCGGGGAGCTGTTTTTT
cdr3_aa: CASRPGLAQAGELFF

v_call: TRBV24-1
d_call: NA
clone_size: few
j_call: TRBJ2-5
cdr3_nt: TGTGCCACCAGTGATTTCTCCGTCCCCTCGGCAGGGGAGCCTCCGGAAGAGACCCAGTACTTC
cdr3_aa: CATSDFSVPSAGEPPEETQYF

v_call: TRBV7-9
d_call: TRBD1
clone_size: few
j_call: TRBJ2-1
cdr3_nt: TGTGCCAGCAGCCTCCCGGGACAGGGGATCGTAAATGAGCAGTTCTTC
cdr3_aa: CASSLPGQGIVNEQFF

v_call: TRBV24-1
d_call: TRBD1
clone_size: NA
j_call: TRBJ1-2
cdr3_nt: TGTGCCACCAGTGATCACACTGGGACAGGAGTCTATGGCTACACCTTC
cdr3_aa: CATSDHTGTGVYGYTF

v_call: TRBV2
d_call: NA
clone_size: NA
j_call: TRBJ1-5
cdr3_nt: TGTGCCAGCAGTGAAAATCAGCCCCAGCATTTT
cdr3_aa: CASSENQPQHF

v_call: TRBV11-3
d_call: NA
clone_size: many
j_call: TRBJ2-2
cdr3_nt: TGTGCCAGCAGCTTCGGCACCGGGGAGCTGTTTTTT
cdr3_aa: CASSFGTGELFF

v_call: TRBV5-1
d_call: TRBD1
clone_size: many
j_call: TRBJ2-2
cdr3_nt: TGCGCCAGCAGCCCTAGACAGGGCAACACCGGGGAGCTGTTTTTT
cdr3_aa: CASSPRQGNTGELFF

v_call: TRBV20-1
d_call: TRBD1
clone_size: few
j_call: TRBJ1-1
cdr3_nt: TGCAGTGCTGGTCAGGGGGCGCTTGCTGAGGACGGCACTGAAGCTTTCTTT
cdr3_aa: CSAGQGALAEDGTEAFF

v_call: TRBV9
d_call: TRBD1
clone_size: NA
j_call: TRBJ1-2
cdr3_nt: TGTGCCAGCAGCGTGCCCTCGGACAGGGTTCATGGCTACACCTTC
cdr3_aa: CASSVPSDRVHGYTF

v_call: TRBV5-5
d_call: TRBD1
clone_size: NA
j_call: TRBJ2-3
cdr3_nt: TGTGCCAGCAGCTCGGGACAGTTCCTCACAGATACGCAGTATTTT
cdr3_aa: CASSSGQFLTDTQYF

v_call: TRBV7-2
d_call: NA
clone_size: NA
j_call: TRBJ2-1
cdr3_nt: TGTGCCAGCAGCTTAGTAGTCAATGAGCAGTTCTTC
cdr3_aa: CASSLVVNEQFF

v_call: TRBV6-5
d_call: NA
clone_size: few
j_call: TRBJ1-1
cdr3_nt: TGTGCCACCTCGCGGTGGACTGAAGCTTTCTTT
cdr3_aa: CATSRWTEAFF

v_call: TRBV13
d_call: NA
clone_size: NA
j_call: TRBJ2-6
cdr3_nt: TGTGCCAGCAGCTTAGCCGATTCCCCCAGGGTCCTGACTTTC
cdr3_aa: CASSLADSPRVLTF

v_call: TRBV20-1
d_call: TRBD2
clone_size: few
j_call: TRBJ2-1
cdr3_nt: TGCAGTGCTAGAGTAGCGGGGGGCCCTTACAATGAGCAGTTCTTC
cdr3_aa: CSARVAGGPYNEQFF

v_call: TRBV6-2/TRBV6-3
d_call: TRBD1
clone_size: few
j_call: TRBJ2-7
cdr3_nt: TGTGCCAGCAGAGACAGGGTGAGGGTCGAGCAGTACTTC
cdr3_aa: CASRDRVRVEQYF

v_call: TRBV7-9
d_call: NA
clone_size: many
j_call: TRBJ2-5
cdr3_nt: TGTGCCAGCAGCCTCCGTACCAGCTTACAAGAGACCCAGTACTTC
cdr3_aa: CASSLRTSLQETQYF

v_call: TRBV15
d_call: NA
clone_size: few
j_call: TRBJ2-5
cdr3_nt: TGTGCCACCAGCGGTGGGTGGGGTCTCCAAGAGACCCAGTACTTC
cdr3_aa: CATSGGWGLQETQYF

v_call: TRBV6-2/TRBV6-3
d_call: NA
clone_size: NA
j_call: TRBJ1-2
cdr3_nt: TGTGCCAGCAGTTACGTCTCTACAGGGCTTGGCTACACCTTC
cdr3_aa: CASSYVSTGLGYTF

v_call: TRBV6-4
d_call: NA
clone_size: NA
j_call: TRBJ2-3
cdr3_nt: TGTGCCAGCAGTGACTCGAATTCCGGGGGGCCCGATACGCAGTATTTT
cdr3_aa: CASSDSNSGGPDTQYF

v_call: TRBV19
d_call: NA
clone_size: NA
j_call: TRBJ2-7
cdr3_nt: TGTGCCAGTAGTACATCGTTCCCGTTATACGAGCAGTACTTC
cdr3_aa: CASSTSFPLYEQYF

v_call: TRBV7-8
d_call: NA
clone_size: few
j_call: TRBJ2-3
cdr3_nt: TGTGCCAGCAGCTTATCGGGGTTTGGCACAGATACGCAGTATTTT
cdr3_aa: CASSLSGFGTDTQYF

v_call: TRBV24-1
d_call: TRBD2
clone_size: many
j_call: TRBJ2-2
cdr3_nt: TGTGCCACCAGTGATTTCTCCCTTAGACGACTAGCGGGGGCCAAGAGGGACACCGGGGAGCTGTTTTTT
cdr3_aa: CATSDFSLRRLAGAKRDTGELFF

v_call: TRBV7-9
d_call: NA
clone_size: few
j_call: TRBJ2-1
cdr3_nt: TGTGCCAGCAGCTTTAACGGCGGCAATGAGCAGTTCTTC
cdr3_aa: CASSFNGGNEQFF

v_call: TRBV19
d_call: NA
clone_size: few
j_call: TRBJ1-2
cdr3_nt: TGTGCCAGTACCTCGCCGGGGGAATTGGGAGGCTACACCTTC
cdr3_aa: CASTSPGELGGYTF

v_call: TRBV7-9
d_call: TRBD1
clone_size: NA
j_call: TRBJ1-4
cdr3_nt: TGTGCCAGCAGGGGACAGGGTGATGAAAAACTGTTTTTT
cdr3_aa: CASRGQGDEKLFF

v_call: TRBV11-2
d_call: NA
clone_size: NA
j_call: TRBJ1-2
cdr3_nt: TGTGCCAGCAGCCCGGGACGGATTGCAACTAACTATGGCTACACCTTC
cdr3_aa: CASSPGRIATNYGYTF